The next 27 T cell receptor beta chains were all read from a single sample in a study of blood T cell repertoires in COVID-19. Profiling relied on immunoSEQ multiplex PCR, and the TCRdb table lists in-frame clones only, not all of them. In the table there are around 320,000 clones, roughly 90% of which are singletons. The sample comprised PBMCs or T cells enriched from blood (not recorded which). The source of these receptors is a woman aged 25 to 39 who had been exposed to COVID-19.

The rearrangement joins TRBV4-1 to TRBJ1-3; D not resolved. The CDR3 sequence is 14 residues long. Trimming shortened V by 3 bases and J by 4 bases, and 10 bases separated the two germline ends. CDR1 and CDR2 from the germline V gene are MGHRA and YSYEKL. In nucleotides, the CDR3 is TGCGCCAGCAGCCAGGCCCCGGGAGGAAACACCATATATTTT. This codes for CASSQAPGGNTIYF.

The chain uses TRBV11-2 and TRBJ2-5; TRBD2 agrees at 12 bases. This CDR3 spans 14 amino acids. The V segment lost 4 bases and the J segment 3 bases; nucleotides outside the gene matches: 0. The germline gives CDR1 SGHAT, CDR2 FQNNGV. CDR3 region: CASSWTSGEETQYF. In DNA form, the CDR3 reads TGTGCCAGCAGCTGGACTAGCGGGGAAGAGACCCAGTACTTC.

J is TRBJ2-3 and V is TRBV4-1, with 9 bases identical to TRBD2. CDR1 and CDR2 (germline): MGHRA, YSYEKL. The CDR3 runs 15 residues. V lost 4 bases, J lost 4 bases, and 6 bases stayed unmatched. CDR3 sequence reads: CASSLPGLASDTQYF. The CDR3 coding sequence is TGCGCCAGCAGCCTACCGGGACTAGCTTCAGATACGCAGTATTTT.

This clone appeared a few times. The chain uses TRBV5-1 and TRBJ2-7, with TRBD2 matching 9 bases. Unmatched junction bases numbered 16, after V lost 4 bases and J lost 5 bases. The CDR3 has 17 residues. Germline V gene sequence: CDR1 SGHRS, CDR2 YFSETQ. As DNA, the CDR3 is TGCGCCAGCAGCCGCATTCCGGGGACTAGCAATTTGGACGAGCAGTACTTC. This sequence encodes CASSRIPGTSNLDEQYF.

The chain has TRBV7-9 and TRBJ1-1; tentatively, D is TRBD1 (5 bases). Germline V gives CDR1 SEHNR, CDR2 FQNEAQ (reference sequence). With 6 bases removed from V and 4 bases from J, the gap between germline ends came to 12 bases. CDR3 length equals 13 residues. The CDR3 DNA reads TGTGCCAGCAGTTCCGGGGGAGGCACTGAAGCTTTCTTT. Its translation is CASSSGGGTEAFF.

Only a few counts were recorded for this clone. The chain uses TRBV7-2 and TRBJ1-4; 10 nucleotides match TRBD1. After removal of 3 bases from V and 10 bases from J, the junction contained 5 bases not matched to a gene. The CDR3 length is 14 residues. Per germline, CDR1 SGHTA and CDR2 FQGNSA. The DNA of the CDR3 is TGTGCCAGCAGCTTTTCTGGACAGGGGGTAAAACTGTTTTTT. It specifies CASSFSGQGVKLFF.

The chain combines TRBV6-1 with TRBJ1-5, with D perhaps matching TRBD1 (6 bases). The ends were cut back, 0 bases at V and 8 bases at J, with 11 bases in the middle. The CDR3 consists of 14 residues. Germline lookup yields CDR1 MNHNS and CDR2 SASEGT. For the CDR3, the DNA is TGTGCCAGCAGTGAAGCCAGGGGACGTGAGCCCCAGCATTTT. This sequence encodes CASSEARGREPQHF.

This chain links TRBV7-8 with TRBJ1-1, with D maybe TRBD1 (5 bases). CDR3 length: 15 residues. Trimming pared 2 bases from V and 1 base from J, leaving 11 bases between. The germline V gene has CDR1 SGHVS and CDR2 FQNEAQ. The CDR3 DNA follows: TGTGCCAGCAGCTTAATAAAGGGGCAGAACACTGAAGCTTTCTTT. It is translated as CASSLIKGQNTEAFF.

CDR3 residues: CASSYSKGRSGYGYTF. Here the CDR3 DNA reads TGTGCCAGCAGTTACTCGAAGGGCCGAAGCGGCTATGGCTACACCTTC. This chain joins TRBV6-5 and TRBJ1-2; the D is unclear. The V gene lost 0 bases and the J gene lost 4 bases, with 15 bases spanning the gap. Germline loops: CDR1 MNHEY, CDR2 SVGAGI. The CDR3 is 16 residues long.

The chain combines TRBV18 with TRBJ1-2; D might be TRBD1 (5 bases). Trimming shortened V by 4 bases and J by 6 bases, and 18 bases separated the two germline ends. CDR3 length equals 15 residues. CDR1 and CDR2 (germline): KGHSH, LQKENI. CDR3 sequence: CASSLGLLGGDGYTF. DNA for the CDR3: TGTGCCAGCTCACTAGGGCTGCTCGGGGGAGATGGCTACACCTTC.

The chain employs TRBV9 and TRBJ1-3, with a tentative D call TRBD1 (6 bases). The length of the CDR3 is 13 residues. Per germline, CDR1 SGDLS and CDR2 YYNGEE. Trimming took 3 bases from V and 7 from J, leaving 11 bases between them. In DNA, the CDR3 is TGTGCCAGCAGCGGGACCGGACAGAACACCATATATTTT. Translating gives CASSGTGQNTIYF.

V gene TRBV18 combines with J gene TRBJ1-2; D gene ambiguous. Per germline, CDR1 KGHSH and CDR2 LQKENI. The CDR3 loop spans 14 amino acids. V lost 0 bases, J lost 2 bases, and 7 bases lay in between. CDR3 loop: CASSPPEGNYGYTF. CDR3 sequence (DNA): TGTGCCAGCTCACCACCGGAGGGAAACTATGGCTACACCTTC. Full variable domain (rest looked up from reference TRBV18 and TRBJ1-2): NAGVMQNPRHLVRRRGQEARLRCSPMKGHSHVYWYRQLPEEGLKFMVYLQKENIIDESGMPKERFSAEFPKEGPSILRIQQVVRGDSAAYFCASSPPEGNYGYTFGSGTRLTVV.

The chain recombines TRBV10-3 with TRBJ1-5; D gene uncertain. The V gene lost 7 bases and the J gene lost 5 bases, with 9 bases spanning the gap. CDR3 length: 12 amino acids. Germline V gives CDR1 ENHRY, CDR2 SYGVKD. This chain's CDR3 is CAIKNGDQPQHF. The CDR3 bases are TGTGCCATCAAAAACGGAGATCAGCCCCAGCATTTT.

J is TRBJ2-7 and V is TRBV6-5; tentatively, D is TRBD2 (6 bases). The CDR3 extends over 14 amino acids. Deletions cut 9 bases from V and 2 bases from J, with 17 bases between. CDR1 MNHEY and CDR2 SVGAGI come from the germline V gene. CDR3 protein: CASSQRAVAYEQYF. CDR3 nucleotides: TGTGCCAGTAGCCAGCGGGCCGTCGCCTACGAGCAGTACTTC.

This chain links TRBV5-4 with TRBJ2-3; D possibly corresponds to TRBD2 (6 bases). This CDR3 comprises 14 residues. With 2 bases removed from V and 5 bases from J, the gap between germline ends came to 12 bases. Germline CDR1 SGHNT, CDR2 YYREEE (reference sequence). CDR3 amino acids: CASSFLGLKDTQYF. CDR3 nucleotide sequence: TGTGCCAGCAGCTTCCTGGGACTGAAAGATACGCAGTATTTT.

The gene calls are TRBV4-3 and TRBJ1-5, with D perhaps matching TRBD1 (5 bases). The V end was cut by 1 base, the J end by 6 bases, with 10 bases between. Germline assignment: CDR1 LGHNA and CDR2 YSLEER. The CDR3 is 14 residues long. The CDR3 nucleotides read TGCGCCAGCAGCCAAGCGGTAGGGGTTCAGCCCCAGCATTTT. This gives the protein CASSQAVGVQPQHF.

The chain carries TRBV5-1 and TRBJ1-2; 9 bases line up with TRBD1. The CDR3 sequence is 15 residues long. Trimming removed 4 bases from V and 3 bases from J; junction bases left unmatched: 7. Per germline, CDR1 SGHRS and CDR2 YFSETQ. Here the CDR3 reads CASSPGDREYYGYTF. DNA for the CDR3: TGCGCCAGCAGCCCTGGGGACAGGGAATACTATGGCTACACCTTC.

The chain recombines TRBV4-3 with TRBJ1-2, with a tentative D call TRBD1 (6 bases). The CDR3 has 16 amino acids. In germline, CDR1 is LGHNA, CDR2 YSLEER. The V end lost 0 bases, the J end lost 3 bases, and 14 bases lay between the germline ends. This CDR3 is CASSQDGTGPHYGYTF. CDR3 coding DNA: TGCGCCAGCAGCCAAGATGGAACAGGGCCTCACTATGGCTACACCTTC.

The chain carries TRBV25-1 and TRBJ1-1, with D unresolved. Germline V gives CDR1 MGHDK, CDR2 SYGVNS. The CDR3 is 13 amino acids. V was pared by 4 bases and J by 4 bases, with 10 bases between. CDR3 sequence: CASSGYPGTEAFF. The CDR3 DNA reads TGTGCCAGCAGTGGATACCCCGGCACTGAAGCTTTCTTT.

J is TRBJ1-2 and V is TRBV5-1, with 11 bases that match TRBD1. The CDR3 has 15 residues. CDR1 and CDR2 from the germline V gene are SGHRS and YFSETQ. Trimming cost V 4 bases and J 5 bases; bases outside gene matches: 7. CDR3 sequence: CASSNGQGAGYGYTF. The CDR3 nucleotides read TGCGCCAGCAGCAACGGACAGGGGGCAGGGTATGGCTACACCTTC. The full variable domain, in which reference TRBV5-1 and TRBJ1-2 provide the parts outside the CDR3, is KAGVTQTPRYLIKTRGQQVTLSCSPISGHRSVSWYQQTPGQGLQFLFEYFSETQRNKGNFPGRFSGRQFSNSRSEMNVSTLELGDSALYLCASSNGQGAGYGYTFGSGTRLTVV.

The chain uses TRBV5-6 and TRBJ1-5; D possibly corresponds to TRBD1 (5 bases). The CDR3 contains 15 residues. Germline V gene data show CDR1 as SGHDT and CDR2 as YYEEEE. V dropped 3 bases and J dropped 2 bases, with 12 bases sitting between them. CDR3 nucleotide sequence: TGTGCCAGCAGCTCCAAAGGGGCAGGCAATCAGCCCCAGCATTTT. This sequence encodes CASSSKGAGNQPQHF.

J is TRBJ2-5 and V is TRBV5-1, with 7 bases lining up with TRBD2. Per germline, CDR1 SGHRS and CDR2 YFSETQ. The V gene end was trimmed by 4 bases and the J gene end by 0 bases; junction bases not matched to a gene: 3. CDR3 size: 14 residues. For the CDR3, the DNA is TGCGCCAGCAGCAGAGCGGGGTACCAAGAGACCCAGTACTTC. Amino acid sequence: CASSRAGYQETQYF.

The rearrangement joins TRBV7-2 to TRBJ1-5, with D possibly being TRBD1 (5 bases). The V end lost 3 bases, the J end lost 13 bases, and 16 bases lay between the germline ends. There are 13 residues in the CDR3. Per the germline V gene, CDR1 is SGHTA and CDR2 is FQGNSA. CDR3 nucleotide sequence: TGTGCCAGCAGCTTGGGGGGTACAACCCAACAGCATTTT. It codes for CASSLGGTTQQHF.

The table lists this clone with a few counts. The gene calls are TRBV9 and TRBJ1-2; D is perhaps TRBD1 (6 bases). Germline V gene lookup returns CDR1 SGDLS and CDR2 YYNGEE. V was shortened by 4 bases and J by 6 bases, with 16 bases between the two germline ends. There are 14 residues in the CDR3. This chain's CDR3 is CASSSRGGAHGYTF. The CDR3 coding sequence is TGTGCCAGCAGCAGCCGGGGGGGCGCACATGGCTACACCTTC.

The chain has TRBV7-3 and TRBJ2-2; D remains unclear. Trimming removed 4 bases from V and 5 bases from J, with 20 bases in between. From germline, CDR1 is SGHTA and CDR2 FQGTGA. The length of the CDR3 is 17 residues. The chain's CDR3 is CASSSTNNWSMTGELFF. For the CDR3, the DNA is TGTGCCAGCAGCTCCACCAATAACTGGTCTATGACCGGGGAGCTGTTTTTT.

CDR3 loop: CASSYDRGGTEAFF. CDR3 in DNA: TGTGCCAGCAGTTACGACAGGGGAGGCACTGAAGCTTTCTTT. This chain links TRBV6-5 with TRBJ1-1; 8 nucleotides line up with TRBD1. This CDR3 region has 14 residues. V trimming: 2 bases; J trimming: 4 bases; junction bases outside the gene matches: 3. From germline, CDR1 is MNHEY and CDR2 SVGAGI.

The chain is built from TRBV6-2 or TRBV6-3 and TRBJ2-5; TRBD2 matches at 13 bases. V gave up 2 bases and J gave up 5 bases; unmatched junction bases: 14. This CDR3 is built from 19 residues. Looked up from germline, CDR1 is MNHEY and CDR2 is SVGEGT. This chain's CDR3 is CASSYPRLAGGPLGETQYF. The CDR3 DNA reads as TGTGCCAGCAGTTACCCCCGACTAGCGGGGGGCCCCTTGGGTGAGACCCAGTACTTC.